This TCR beta chain originates from a study of CD8 T cells in Susac syndrome. For the study at large: Susac syndrome patients were untreated, on corticosteroids with some adding intravenous immunoglobulin, or on intravenous immunoglobulin only.

The V end lost 3 bases, the J end lost 10 bases, and 12 bases lay between the germline ends. The CDR3 is made up of 12 amino acids. CDR1 and CDR2 from the germline V gene are LGHDT and YNNKEL (reference sequence). CD8+ and CD4+ blood T cells underwent TCR beta sequencing. Random hexamers were used to reverse transcribe an amount of about 0.45 to 1 ug RNA. Amplification of the TCR beta CDR3 was carried out by immunoSEQ multiplex PCR, which spanned a total of 54 Vbeta and 13 Jbeta segments. TCRdb redid the calling of the immunoSEQ multiplex PCR reads with MiXCR, one entry per CDR3 protein. The data show over 150,000 distinct CDR3 sequences, roughly 95% seen once.

The receptor's source is a human donor with Susac syndrome. Sample: CD4+ T cells from PBMCs. V usage is TRBV3-1 and J usage is TRBJ1-1; D gene uncertain. CDR3 coding DNA: TGTGCCAGCAGCCATTCGTTCTCGGGAGCTTTCTTT. Translated, it gives CASSHSFSGAFF.